Listed below are T cell receptor beta chains from one sample, sequenced in a study of T cell clones after liver transplantation. This table comes from immunoSEQ multiplex PCR, and its TCRdb copy is limited to in-frame clones, with some not included. Altogether approximately 55,000 clones are present, 71% being singletons, with the ten largest covering approximately 16%. The material was CD4+ T cells from blood, obtained before liver transplant. These TCRs come from a human donor who received a liver transplant. The CDR3 runs from the conserved cysteine through the conserved F or W.

v_call | cdr3_aa
TRBV28 | CASYMKTGGRSPLHF
TRBV7-2 | CASSQPGLAVYNEQFF
TRBV4-2 | CASSQDPLAGGLTGELFF
TRBV7-6 | CASSPERQSSYEQYF
TRBV18 | CASSASRGSNQPQHF
TRBV6-5 | CASRGSANTEAFF
TRBV5-1 | CASSPVGQGFSTGELFF
TRBV5-4 | CASSSAGGSTDTQYF
TRBV29-1 | CSVDTYRNGEQYF
TRBV29-1 | CSVGQGATDTQYF
TRBV5-1 | CASSLDNRDNQPQHF
TRBV29-1 | CSARTPTTYGYTF
TRBV28 | CASIVPGQGNQPQHF
TRBV9 | CASSLDRGTNTQYF
TRBV2 | CAKNGGNGYTF
TRBV5-4 | CASSFKSLGRDEQYF
TRBV7-8 | CASSPVRGGRGTDTQYF
TRBV6-5 | CASSDRRGDIQYF
TRBV9 | CASSLLTSGNTGELFF
TRBV19 | CASSISHWGPGTYEQYF